A single T cell receptor beta chain is shown here with its context. There is no known antigen for this receptor. Nothing much larger sits one base from this clone, and base qualities are not available. This sample is drawn from a study of blood T cell repertoires in COVID-19 (dated by TCRdb to the early 2020s). Turning to the overall study: Collaborator samples came from the United States, Italy and Spain and covered acute and convalescent phases of COVID-19. The material from the prospective study consisted of cDNA or gDNA derived from T cells, B-cell-depleted T cells, or PBMCs. Deeply sampled blood TCRbeta repertoires from subjects exposed to, actively infected with, or recovered from COVID-19 were included in the dataset. The repertoires were released in a freely available public database meant as a resource for research on the immune response to SARS-CoV-2. The samples were drawn from two sources: the first 160 participants of the ongoing ImmuneRACE study, and 950 to 1,500 subjects contributed by 6 global collaborators. The sample metadata nearly always contained a de-identified subject ID, COVID-19 status, age in years and sex. Where HLA class I and class II types were available, the types were taken from metadata supplied by the sample provider, not from assay-based typing. Overall study outcomes, separate from this receptor: The amount of clinical and demographic metadata varied by source and participant and was provided uncurated.

The collaborating institutions used their own protocols to collect whole blood in K2EDTA tubes. For TCRbeta analysis, collaborator samples were shipped as frozen whole blood, as isolated PBMCs, or as DNA extracted from either sample type. CDR1 and CDR2 (DFQATT, SNEGSKA) derive from the germline V gene (reference sequence). The CDR3 numbers 10 residues from cysteine through phenylalanine. Just CDR3 DNA is preserved here, 30 bases in frame from base 1. TCRbeta CDR3 regions were amplified from genomic DNA using the immunoSEQ Assay, a bias-controlled multiplex PCR. Per the original workflow: The number of nucleated cells in each sample was estimated by amplification of reference gene primers within the assay. To quantify the absolute abundance of each unique TCRbeta CDR3 rearrangement, sequence reads were collapsed and filtered. For each sample, productive Simpson clonality was calculated as the square root of Simpson's diversity index over productive rearrangements. This immuneACCESS table, as held by TCRdb, lists in-frame sequences with V and J called but not all clones. Of the missing ones, under half trace to an unresolved V gene in checked studies; the others have no known cause. V, J and clone size are taken as reported in that table, and D and trimming were inferred from the DNA itself. The sample table shows about 120,000 clones, and 60% to 80% are seen once. The ten largest clones capture 16% of the sample.

The origin of this receptor is a woman aged 80 or over with active or convalescent COVID-19. Material for sequencing was peripheral blood. The sequence is built from TRBV20-1 and TRBJ2-7, with 7 bases in between that match TRBD2. At the DNA level, the sequence is TGCGCTAGCGGATCCTACGAGCAGTACTTC. Translated, this gives CASGSYEQYF.